Listed below are T cell receptor beta chains from one sample, sequenced in a study of blood T cell repertoires in COVID-19. Libraries were prepared by immunoSEQ multiplex PCR; TCRdb keeps only in-frame clonotypes and omits some of them. The data contain approximately 140,000 clones, around 80% of them seen just once; the ten biggest clones take up roughly 2.2%. Sequencing was performed on PBMCs or T cells enriched from blood (not recorded which). All receptors come from a man aged 35-49 years with acute COVID-19. The CDR3 runs from the conserved cysteine through the conserved F or W. Fields, in order: J gene, D gene, V gene, clone size, CDR3 protein, CDR3 DNA. The D gene is left open where the match is weak. The size of a clone is reported for some rows only, either as once, few or many, or as a class for expanded clones.

TRBJ2-3	TRBD2	TRBV5-1	.	CASSNPPAGGTDTQYF	TGCGCCAGCAGCAACCCCCCAGCGGGGGGCACAGATACGCAGTATTTT
TRBJ1-3	.	TRBV2	.	CASTKTTGGLPGNTIYF	TGTGCCAGCACTAAAACAACGGGGGGCCTTCCTGGAAACACCATATATTTT
TRBJ1-3	TRBD1	TRBV28	.	CASSLDRAGNTIYF	TGTGCCAGCAGTTTGGACAGGGCTGGAAACACCATATATTTT
TRBJ1-6	.	TRBV6-5	.	CASSYRGDYNSPLHF	TGTGCCAGCAGTTACAGGGGCGACTATAATTCACCCCTCCACTTT
TRBJ1-2	.	TRBV5-1	.	CASRPTQGGYGYTF	TGCGCCAGCAGACCTACCCAGGGAGGCTATGGCTACACCTTC
TRBJ2-7	.	TRBV18	.	CASSDGVSYEQYF	TGTGCCAGCTCGGATGGAGTCTCCTACGAGCAGTACTTC
TRBJ2-1	.	TRBV5-4	.	CASSLEVEQFF	TGTGCCAGCAGCTTAGAGGTTGAGCAGTTCTTC
TRBJ1-2	.	TRBV11-3	.	CATDTQGPVSYGYTF	TGTGCCACCGATACACAGGGACCGGTTTCTTATGGCTACACCTTC
TRBJ2-7	TRBD1	TRBV5-8	few	CASSCGTGRCEQYF	TGTGCCAGCAGCTGCGGGACAGGAAGGTGCGAGCAGTACTTC
TRBJ2-4	TRBD1	TRBV30	.	CAWSPGQQKNIQYF	TGTGCCTGGAGCCCGGGACAGCAAAAAAACATTCAGTACTTC
TRBJ2-5	TRBD2	TRBV18	.	CASSPGLAEGETQYF	TGTGCCAGCTCACCAGGACTAGCGGAAGGGGAGACCCAGTACTTC
TRBJ2-5	.	TRBV6-5	.	CASRPGAAGQTQYF	TGTGCCAGCAGACCCGGGGCAGCGGGTCAGACCCAGTACTTC
TRBJ1-1	TRBD1	TRBV2	.	CASSETGTENTEAFF	TGTGCCAGCAGTGAAACCGGGACAGAGAACACTGAAGCTTTCTTT
TRBJ1-5	.	TRBV27	.	CASSPGQLQPQHF	TGTGCCAGCAGTCCTGGACAGCTGCAGCCCCAGCATTTT
TRBJ1-2	.	TRBV30	.	CAWSVGDTSGGYTF	TGTGCCTGGAGTGTAGGGGACACCTCGGGTGGCTACACCTTC
TRBJ2-1	.	TRBV7-9	.	CASSLPSGGLDEQFF	TGTGCCAGCTCCTTACCATCTGGGGGCCTCGATGAGCAGTTCTTC
TRBJ2-3	TRBD2	TRBV19	once	CASRGGPTDTQYF	TGTGCCAGTAGGGGAGGGCCCACAGATACGCAGTATTTT
TRBJ1-4	TRBD1	TRBV28	.	CASSPGGSDEKLFF	TGTGCCAGCAGCCCAGGGGGCAGCGATGAAAAACTGTTTTTT
TRBJ1-5	.	TRBV6-1	once	CASSEVSNNQPQHF	TGTGCCAGCAGTGAGGTCAGTAACAATCAGCCCCAGCATTTT
TRBJ2-7	.	TRBV13	.	CASSLDGDGYEQYF	TGTGCCAGCAGCTTAGACGGGGATGGCTACGAGCAGTACTTC
TRBJ2-7	.	TRBV27	.	CASSLSGDPFYEQYF	TGTGCCAGCAGTTTATCAGGGGATCCCTTCTACGAGCAGTACTTC
TRBJ2-3	TRBD2	TRBV19	.	CASSLSGTSADTQYF	TGTGCCAGTAGTTTATCCGGGACTAGTGCAGATACGCAGTATTTT
TRBJ2-2	.	TRBV3-1/TRBV3-2	.	CASSQNTGLGELFF	TGTGCCAGCAGCCAAAACACAGGTTTAGGGGAGCTGTTTTTT
TRBJ1-1	TRBD1	TRBV5-1	.	CASSLVGSGGSEAFF	TGCGCCAGCAGCTTGGTAGGCTCAGGGGGCAGTGAAGCTTTCTTT
TRBJ1-1	.	TRBV9	.	CASSPSREVRTEAFF	TGTGCCAGCAGCCCGAGCAGGGAGGTAAGGACTGAAGCTTTCTTT
TRBJ1-2	.	TRBV7-9	.	CASSHSSGGYTF	TGTGCCAGCAGCCATTCTTCGGGTGGCTACACCTTC
TRBJ2-2	.	TRBV5-4	.	CASSPLGGGNTGELFF	TGTGCCAGCAGCCCATTAGGGGGGGGGAACACCGGGGAGCTGTTTTTT
TRBJ1-1	.	TRBV12-3/TRBV12-4	.	CASILPGGTEAFF	TGTGCCAGCATTCTCCCGGGGGGCACTGAAGCTTTCTTT
TRBJ2-6	TRBD2	TRBV25-1	.	CASIAGAGANVLTF	TGTGCCAGCATCGCGGGAGCTGGGGCCAACGTCCTGACTTTC
TRBJ1-2	.	TRBV28	once	CASSFTGTNYGYTF	TGTGCCAGCAGTTTCACAGGAACTAACTATGGCTACACCTTC
TRBJ2-2	TRBD2	TRBV28	.	CASRLGTTNTGELFF	TGTGCCAGCCGTCTAGGGACTACGAACACCGGGGAGCTGTTTTTT
TRBJ2-7	TRBD2	TRBV11-1	few	CASSSLAANSYEQYF	TGTGCCAGCAGCTCCCTAGCGGCAAACTCCTACGAGCAGTACTTC
TRBJ1-4	.	TRBV6-5	.	CASRLQGSYEKLFF	TGTGCCAGCAGGTTACAGGGTAGCTACGAAAAACTGTTTTTT
TRBJ2-7	.	TRBV10-3	.	CAINRGGDLGEQYF	TGTGCCATCAATAGGGGTGGGGATTTGGGCGAGCAGTACTTC
TRBJ1-1	.	TRBV11-1	.	CASSLAWGSAEAFF	TGTGCCAGCAGCTTAGCGTGGGGCAGCGCTGAAGCTTTCTTT
TRBJ1-1	TRBD1	TRBV18	.	CASSRPGGTDTEAFF	TGTGCCAGCTCACGCCCAGGGGGCACGGACACTGAAGCTTTCTTT
TRBJ2-2	.	TRBV5-1	.	CASSGDTFTGELFF	TGCGCCAGCAGCGGGGACACTTTCACCGGGGAGCTGTTTTTT
TRBJ2-2	.	TRBV19	.	CASSGQHNTGELFF	TGTGCCAGTAGCGGACAGCATAACACCGGGGAGCTGTTTTTT
TRBJ2-5	.	TRBV2	.	CASAGQPQETQYF	TGTGCCAGTGCGGGACAGCCTCAAGAGACCCAGTACTTC
TRBJ1-1	TRBD1	TRBV7-3	.	CASSPQGGGSWGTEAFF	TGTGCCAGCAGCCCACAGGGGGGGGGCAGCTGGGGCACTGAAGCTTTCTTT
TRBJ2-1	TRBD2	TRBV5-1	once	CASSLEGREIDEQFF	TGCGCCAGCAGCTTGGAAGGGCGGGAGATCGATGAGCAGTTCTTC
TRBJ1-5	.	TRBV30	once	CAWSGPGGGNQPQHF	TGTGCCTGGAGTGGCCCGGGAGGGGGCAATCAGCCCCAGCATTTT
TRBJ2-1	.	TRBV3-1/TRBV3-2	.	CASSESYTGTLPGNEQFF	TGTGCCAGCAGCGAAAGTTATACCGGGACACTACCGGGGAATGAGCAGTTCTTC
TRBJ1-2	.	TRBV7-9	.	CASSLGDSIYGYTF	TGTGCCAGCAGCTTAGGAGACAGTATCTATGGCTACACCTTC
TRBJ2-3	.	TRBV29-1	once	CSVVGNSLSDTQYF	TGCAGCGTTGTAGGTAACAGTTTATCAGATACGCAGTATTTT
TRBJ2-3	TRBD2	TRBV25-1	once	CATLGTSGGADTQYF	TGTGCCACCCTCGGGACTAGCGGGGGGGCAGATACGCAGTATTTT
TRBJ2-7	.	TRBV6-5	.	CASRAGGYYEQYF	TGTGCCAGCAGAGCAGGGGGGTATTACGAGCAGTACTTC
TRBJ1-5	.	TRBV5-1	.	CASSLGEDQPQHF	TGCGCCAGCAGCTTGGGAGAGGATCAGCCCCAGCATTTT
TRBJ1-2	.	TRBV12-3/TRBV12-4	.	CASSLSGDGYTF	TGTGCCAGCAGTTTATCAGGGGATGGCTACACCTTC
TRBJ1-4	TRBD1	TRBV3-1/TRBV3-2	.	CASSQGQGFEKLFF	TGTGCCAGCAGCCAAGGACAGGGTTTTGAAAAACTGTTTTTT
TRBJ2-7	.	TRBV19	.	CASSISGIYEQYF	TGTGCCAGTAGTATCTCGGGGATCTACGAGCAGTACTTC
TRBJ1-5	.	TRBV6-1	.	CASSEQGIGNNQPQHF	TGTGCCAGCAGTGAACAGGGGATCGGGAACAATCAGCCCCAGCATTTT